The 29 T cell receptor beta chains reported below all come from one sample, sequenced in a study of blood T cell repertoires in COVID-19. The data were produced by immunoSEQ multiplex PCR, yet TCRdb's version contains in-frame clones alone and is incomplete. The sample yields roughly 400,000 clones, 90% to 95% seen once. Sample: PBMCs or T cells enriched from blood (not recorded which). These receptors all come from a woman in her forties who had been exposed to COVID-19.

As DNA, the CDR3 is TGTGCCAGCTCACTCGGACCCCGGGGGAACACTGAAGCTTTCTTT. Protein sequence: CASSLGPRGNTEAFF. The V call is TRBV18, the J call TRBJ1-1; D is uncertain. CDR1 is KGHSH and CDR2 is LQKENI in the germline V gene. V was clipped by 4 bases and J by 1 base, with 13 bases between them. The CDR3 is 15 residues long.

A word on this clone: The same CDR3 is also encoded by other DNA sequences in this sample. The CDR3 bases are TGTGCCAGCAGCCAAGACCTTAGCTCCTACAATGAGCAGTTCTTC. This encodes CASSQDLSSYNEQFF. The chain links TRBV3-1 (or the pseudogene TRBV3-2) to TRBJ2-1; D call uncertain. V dropped 0 bases and J dropped 0 bases, with 6 bases sitting between them. The CDR3 sequence is 15 residues long. The germline V gene has CDR1 LGHDT and CDR2 YNNKEL (reference sequence).

Points on this clone: Other nucleotide sequences in the sample specify the same CDR3. Written as DNA, the CDR3 is TGTGCCAGCAGCCAGGGGACAGGAGGGTACGAGCAGTACTTC. This gives the protein CASSQGTGGYEQYF. The chain has TRBV7-3 and TRBJ2-7; 8 positions match TRBD1. The CDR3 contains 14 residues. V lost 5 bases, J lost 4 bases, and 7 bases stayed unmatched. Germline CDR1 reads SGHTA; CDR2 reads FQGTGA.

This chain links TRBV24-1 with TRBJ1-5; no firm D call. The V end lost 3 bases, the J end lost 9 bases, and 23 bases lay between the germline ends. Looked up from germline, CDR1 is KGHDR and CDR2 is SFDVKD. The CDR3 runs 17 residues. CDR3 bases: TGTGCCACCAGTGATCAGTCTAGCCAACATAAGAGTTGGCCCCAGCATTTT. This encodes CATSDQSSQHKSWPQHF.

The chain couples TRBV3-1 (or the pseudogene TRBV3-2) to TRBJ1-4; D is perhaps TRBD1 (6 bases). The CDR3 sequence is 16 residues long. Germline-derived CDR1 and CDR2 are LGHDT and YNNKEL (reference sequence). V was cut by 2 bases and J by 7 bases, with 17 bases left in between. The CDR3 reads CASSQNFEGGVEKLFF. In nucleotides, the CDR3 is TGTGCCAGCAGCCAAAACTTCGAGGGGGGGGTTGAAAAACTGTTTTTT.

This chain connects TRBV19 to TRBJ2-1; D perhaps matches TRBD2 (6 bases). From germline, CDR1 is LNHDA and CDR2 SQIVND (reference sequence). This CDR3 comprises 16 residues. The V end lost 3 bases, the J end lost 1 base, and 13 bases lay between the germline ends. CDR3 residues: CASSILSGGSYNEQFF. The CDR3 DNA is TGTGCCAGTAGTATCCTGAGCGGAGGGTCCTACAATGAGCAGTTCTTC.

The chain links TRBV6-4 to TRBJ2-7; D remains ambiguous. This CDR3 region has 13 residues. V lost 4 bases and J lost 2, with 9 bases in between. CDR1 is MRHNA, CDR2 SNTAGT, per germline. In DNA form, the CDR3 reads TGTGCCAGCAGTGCTGAGGTAGCCTACGAGCAGTACTTC. As protein: CASSAEVAYEQYF.

The count of this clone is one. V gene TRBV6-6 combines with J gene TRBJ2-2; possible D gene TRBD2, 6 bases. This CDR3 is built from 13 residues. V gave up 7 bases and J gave up 3 bases, with 9 bases separating them. Germline-derived CDR1 and CDR2 are MNHNY and SVGAGI (reference sequence). As DNA, the CDR3 is TGTGCCAGCAAAACGGGGGACACCGGGGAGCTGTTTTTT. Translated: CASKTGDTGELFF.

The gene calls are TRBV7-2 and TRBJ1-6; the match to TRBD1 covers 9 bases. Germline values: CDR1 SGHTA, CDR2 FQGNSA. This CDR3 spans 14 amino acids. After removal of 5 bases from V and 10 bases from J, the junction contained 6 bases not matched to a gene. The CDR3 protein is CASSDGTGTSPLHF. CDR3 coding DNA: TGTGCCAGCAGCGACGGGACAGGGACCTCACCCCTCCACTTT.

The chain uses TRBV3-1 (or the pseudogene TRBV3-2) and TRBJ2-1; 11 nucleotides match TRBD2. This CDR3 has 18 residues. Germline CDR1 and CDR2: LGHDT and YNNKEL (reference sequence). With V trimmed by 0 bases and J by 2 bases, 6 bases remained unmatched. In nucleotides, the CDR3 is TGTGCCAGCAGCCAAGATAGCGGGGGGGCCTGGGCCTACAATGAGCAGTTCTTC. Protein sequence: CASSQDSGGAWAYNEQFF.

The chain recombines TRBV7-8 with TRBJ2-1; 11 bases agree with TRBD2. The germline CDR1 and CDR2 sequences are SGHVS and FQNEAQ. CDR3 length: 17 residues. V lost 5 bases to trimming and J lost 8 bases; unmatched junction nucleotides: 14. CDR3 protein: CASSRGLAGGRGDEQFF. The CDR3 coding sequence is TGTGCCAGCAGCCGAGGGCTAGCGGGGGGCCGGGGTGATGAGCAGTTCTTC.

The chain is built from TRBV20-1 and TRBJ2-5, with D perhaps being TRBD1 or TRBD2 (6 bases each). Looked up from germline, CDR1 is DFQATT and CDR2 is SNEGSKA (reference sequence). The CDR3 sequence is 14 residues long. Trimming pared 3 bases from V and 1 base from J, leaving 12 bases between. The CDR3 here is CSASAGQIQETQYF. CDR3 sequence (DNA): TGCAGTGCTAGTGCGGGACAAATCCAAGAGACCCAGTACTTC.

This clone was seen a few times. As DNA, the CDR3 is TGTGCCAGTAGGGGACAGGGGGCGCGGGGTCAGCCCCAGCATTTT. Protein sequence: CASRGQGARGQPQHF. The rearrangement links TRBV19 to TRBJ1-5, with TRBD1 matching over 12 bases. The V gene end was trimmed by 6 bases and the J gene end by 6 bases; junction bases not matched to a gene: 6. CDR1 is LNHDA and CDR2 is SQIVND in the germline V gene (reference sequence). The CDR3 is 15 amino acids.

CDR3 nucleotides: TGTGCCAGCAGCCTCGGACAGGGGGCCACTAACTATGGCTACACCTTC. Its protein product is CASSLGQGATNYGYTF. The chain employs TRBV5-6 and TRBJ1-2; 11 bases agree with TRBD1. This CDR3 contains 16 residues. CDR1 is SGHDT and CDR2 is YYEEEE in the germline V gene. The trim removed 4 bases at V and 0 bases at J, leaving 5 bases unmatched.

The gene calls are TRBV10-3 and TRBJ1-2; 8 nucleotides agree with TRBD1. This CDR3 spans 17 amino acids. Germline lookup yields CDR1 ENHRY and CDR2 SYGVKD. Trimming at V came to 0 bases and at J to 4 bases, leaving 10 bases not matched to a gene. The CDR3: CAISESKGTGVVYGYTF. The CDR3 DNA sequence: TGTGCCATCAGTGAGTCGAAGGGGACAGGAGTAGTCTATGGCTACACCTTC.

This clone has a single count. The chain recombines TRBV19 with TRBJ1-2, with 9 bases fitting TRBD1. CDR3 length: 14 amino acids. Germline assignment: CDR1 LNHDA and CDR2 SQIVND (reference sequence). V was pared by 5 bases and J by 7 bases, with 8 bases of the junction left unmatched. The chain's CDR3 is CASSPGTGTSGYTF. The CDR3 nucleotides read TGTGCCAGTAGTCCTGGGACAGGGACAAGTGGCTACACCTTC.

V usage is TRBV27 and J usage is TRBJ1-2, with a possible D match to TRBD1 (6 bases). V lost 3 bases, J lost 7 bases, and 12 bases lay in between. The CDR3 is 13 amino acids. Germline CDR1 MNHEY, CDR2 SMNVEV (reference sequence). CDR3 sequence reads: CASSFLGARGYTF. DNA for the CDR3: TGTGCCAGCAGTTTTTTGGGGGCGCGTGGCTACACCTTC.

CDR3 amino acids: CASRKGQGTDTQYF. The CDR3 nucleotides read TGTGCCAGCAGGAAGGGACAGGGCACAGATACGCAGTATTTT. The chain has TRBV6-5 and TRBJ2-3; 8 nucleotides align to TRBD1. The germline V gene encodes CDR1 MNHEY and CDR2 SVGAGI. With V trimmed by 6 bases and J by 1 base, 3 bases remained unmatched. This CDR3 region has 14 residues.

The chain has TRBV2 and TRBJ1-2; no clear D. Per germline, CDR1 SNHLY and CDR2 FYNNEI. V lost 2 bases to trimming and J lost 4 bases, with 11 bases between them. The CDR3 runs to 14 residues. The CDR3, as DNA: TGTGCCAGCAGTGAAACCCCACAGCTCTATGGCTACACCTTC. Encoded protein: CASSETPQLYGYTF.

The J gene is TRBJ2-7, the V gene TRBV5-1, with 10 bases fitting TRBD2. Germline V gene lookup returns CDR1 SGHRS and CDR2 YFSETQ. The CDR3 runs 17 residues. The V and J ends lost 5 bases and 3 bases, in that order; junction bases with no gene match: 14. The CDR3 DNA sequence: TGCGCCAGCAGTCGGAGGGCTAGCGGGAGATGGGACTACGAGCAGTACTTC. Encoded protein: CASSRRASGRWDYEQYF.

The chain combines TRBV9 with TRBJ2-3; TRBD2 agrees at 9 bases. With V trimmed by 2 bases and J by 3 bases, 13 bases remained unmatched. CDR1 is SGDLS and CDR2 is YYNGEE in the germline V gene. This CDR3 is 18 amino acids long. This CDR3 reads CASSVLPGSGRSTDTQYF. The CDR3 nucleotides read TGTGCCAGCAGCGTCCTCCCTGGGAGCGGGAGGTCGACAGATACGCAGTATTTT.

This rearrangement joins TRBV7-8 to TRBJ1-4; D remains unclear. The CDR3 spans 15 residues. Germline CDR1 reads SGHVS; CDR2 reads FQNEAQ. V lost 6 bases and J 6 bases, leaving 17 bases between the germline ends. The CDR3 region has the DNA TGTGCCAGCAGTTCAGACTTGGTGGTGCATGAAAAACTGTTTTTT. Amino acids: CASSSDLVVHEKLFF. The full variable domain, in which reference TRBV7-8 and TRBJ1-4 provide the parts outside the CDR3, is GAGVSQSPRYKVAKRGQDVALRCDPISGHVSLFWYQQALGQGPEFLTYFQNEAQLDKSGLPSDRFFAERPEGSVSTLKIQRTQQEDSAVYLCASSSDLVVHEKLFFGSGTQLSVL.

This chain connects TRBV30 to TRBJ1-2, with 9 bases that match TRBD1. J gave up 1 base and V 5 bases, and 5 bases lay outside the gene matches. CDR1 and CDR2 from the germline V gene are GTSNPN and SVGIG (reference sequence). The CDR3 sequence is 14 residues long. CDR3 nucleotides: TGTGCCTGGGTTAGGACAGGGGTTAACTATGGCTACACCTTC. It is translated as CAWVRTGVNYGYTF.

This chain connects TRBV5-1 to TRBJ1-4; 7 bases match TRBD1. After removal of 2 bases from V and 6 bases from J, the junction contained 7 bases not matched to a gene. Germline assignment: CDR1 SGHRS and CDR2 YFSETQ. The CDR3 is made up of 15 amino acids. CDR3 sequence (DNA): TGCGCCAGCAGCTTTGGGGGACAGCCCCATGAAAAACTGTTTTTT. Protein sequence: CASSFGGQPHEKLFF.

This chain joins TRBV11-1 and TRBJ2-7; D is uncertain. Trimming left V 5 bases short and J 6 bases short, with 14 bases between. The CDR3 is 13 residues long. Per germline, CDR1 SGHAT and CDR2 FQDESV (reference sequence). The chain's CDR3 is CASSLGLYPEQYF. In DNA, the CDR3 is TGTGCCAGCAGCCTCGGGTTATACCCCGAGCAGTACTTC.

This clone was seen once. V is TRBV10-1 and J is TRBJ2-2; 9 bases are a match to TRBD1. The germline V gene has CDR1 WNHNN and CDR2 SYGVQD (reference sequence). The trim removed 8 bases at V and 4 bases at J, leaving 5 bases unmatched. This CDR3 is 14 amino acids long. The CDR3 loop is CASGTGIVTGELFF. CDR3 sequence (DNA): TGCGCCAGCGGGACAGGGATCGTCACCGGGGAGCTGTTTTTT.

This sequence joins TRBV29-1 and TRBJ2-2, with D uncertain. The CDR3 runs to 12 residues. The ends were cut back, 0 bases at V and 7 bases at J, with 6 bases in the middle. Germline values: CDR1 SQVTM, CDR2 ANQGSEA. CDR3 bases: TGCAGCGTTGAAGATCGAGGCGGGGAGCTGTTTTTT. Residues: CSVEDRGGELFF.

The chain recombines TRBV7-9 with TRBJ1-2, with a weak D call TRBD1 (5 bases). The V gene lost 8 bases and the J gene lost 4 bases, with 17 bases spanning the gap. The CDR3 has 14 residues. The germline V gene has CDR1 SEHNR and CDR2 FQNEAQ (reference sequence). The CDR3 nucleotides are TGTGCCAGCGAATCCAGGGCGGGGAGCTATGGCTACACCTTC. Protein sequence: CASESRAGSYGYTF.

V gene TRBV7-7 combines with J gene TRBJ2-1; 10 bases are a match to TRBD2. The CDR3 consists of 15 residues. Germline CDR1 and CDR2: SSHAT and FNYEAQ (reference sequence). CDR3 in amino acids: CASSGASGSHNEQFF. The CDR3 DNA is TGTGCTAGCTCCGGGGCTAGCGGGAGCCACAATGAGCAGTTCTTC.